This TCR beta chain is from a study of T cells after yellow fever vaccination. On the study more broadly: Where fractions had low cell numbers, libraries were prepared from them with the SMART-Seq v4 Ultra Low Input RNA kit.

J gave up 7 bases and V 4 bases, and 9 bases lay outside the gene matches. The germline V gene encodes CDR1 SGHDT and CDR2 YYEEEE. The CDR3 runs 15 residues. A process of 5'RACE template switching, which added a universal primer site and UMIs, was used to make TCR cDNA. TCRdb used MiXCR to reprocess the 5' RACE reads, holding one entry per CDR3 protein. The profile shows about 69,000 distinct CDR3 sequences, around 5% of them singletons. On this clonotype itself: The antigen is not known. A much larger clone differs from this one at a single base, so this may be a read error.

Notes on the study in general: Reappearance after the booster was observed for most primary-vaccination clones (roughly 97% CD4, around 90% CD8).

Material: CD4+ T cells sorted from PBMCs, obtained around 15 days after the first yellow fever vaccination. This chain uses TRBV5-6 with TRBJ1-5; 9 bases agree with TRBD1. This sequence was found in a man in his late teens or twenties who received the YFV17D yellow fever vaccine. The CDR3 nucleotides are TGTGCCAGCAGCGTCCGGGACAGGGAAAAACAGCCCCAGCATTTT. Encoded protein: CASSVRDREKQPQHF.